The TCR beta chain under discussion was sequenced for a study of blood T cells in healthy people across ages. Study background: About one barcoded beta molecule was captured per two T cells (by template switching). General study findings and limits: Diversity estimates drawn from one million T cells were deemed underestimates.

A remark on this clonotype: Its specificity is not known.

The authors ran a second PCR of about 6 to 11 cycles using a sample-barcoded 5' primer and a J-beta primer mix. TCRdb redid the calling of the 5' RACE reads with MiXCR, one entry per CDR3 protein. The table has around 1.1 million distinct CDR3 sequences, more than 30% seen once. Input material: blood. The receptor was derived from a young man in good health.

CDR3 sequence (DNA): TGCAGTGCAGGGGACTCGGGTAGGCTTTATGAGCAGTACTTC. Translated, it gives CSAGDSGRLYEQYF. The V gene is TRBV20-1, the J gene TRBJ2-7; perhaps TRBD2 as D (6 bases). Germline V gene data show CDR1 as DFQATT and CDR2 as SNEGSKA (reference sequence). CDR3 size: 14 residues. The germline V and J ends were trimmed by 6 bases and 7 bases, with 22 bases remaining between them.